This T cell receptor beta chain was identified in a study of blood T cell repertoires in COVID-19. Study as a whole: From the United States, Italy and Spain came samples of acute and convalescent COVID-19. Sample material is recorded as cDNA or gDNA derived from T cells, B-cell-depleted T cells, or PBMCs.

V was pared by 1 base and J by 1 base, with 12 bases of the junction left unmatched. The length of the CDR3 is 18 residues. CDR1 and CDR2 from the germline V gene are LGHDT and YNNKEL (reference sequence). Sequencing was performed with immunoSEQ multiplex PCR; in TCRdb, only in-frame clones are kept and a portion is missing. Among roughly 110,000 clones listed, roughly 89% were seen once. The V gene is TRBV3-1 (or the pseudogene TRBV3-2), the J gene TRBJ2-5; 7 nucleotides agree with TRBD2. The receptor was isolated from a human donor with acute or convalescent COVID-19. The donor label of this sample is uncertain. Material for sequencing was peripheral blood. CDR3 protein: CASSQGVRRASGQETQYF. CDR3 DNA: TGTGCCAGCAGCCAAGGCGTACGTCGGGCTAGCGGCCAAGAGACCCAGTACTTC.